The 21 T cell receptor beta chains below were found in one sample sequenced in a study of T cells after yellow fever vaccination. Via MiXCR, TCRdb re-called the 5' RACE reads, giving one row per CDR3 protein. The sample has 130,000 or so distinct CDR3 sequences; nearly 15% are singletons. This sample comprised CD8+ T cells sorted from PBMCs, obtained 5 days after the yellow fever booster vaccination. Receptors were obtained from a man younger than 35 who received the YFV17D yellow fever vaccine.

The chain links TRBV24-1 to TRBJ2-3; the D is unclear. There are 14 residues in the CDR3. Per the germline V gene, CDR1 is KGHDR and CDR2 is SFDVKD. V lost 0 bases, J lost 6 bases, and 9 bases lay in between. This CDR3 is CATSDLTSADTQYF. CDR3 in DNA: TGTGCCACCAGTGATTTGACCAGTGCGGATACGCAGTATTTT.

This clonotype showed up just a few times. The chain's CDR3 is CASSGRGRNEQFF. In DNA form, the CDR3 reads TGTGCCAGCTCCGGGAGGGGGCGGAATGAGCAGTTCTTC. The chain has TRBV12-3 or TRBV12-4 and TRBJ2-1; perhaps TRBD2 as D (8 bases). V shed 8 bases and J shed 7 bases, with 15 bases lying between them. The CDR3 is 13 residues long.

CDR3 region: CASSGGFYQPQHF. The DNA for the CDR3 is TGTGCCAGCAGTGGAGGATTCTATCAGCCCCAGCATTTT. V is TRBV12-3 or TRBV12-4 and J is TRBJ1-5; D not certain. The CDR3 consists of 13 residues. With 5 bases removed from V and 5 bases from J, the gap between germline ends came to 10 bases.

The J gene is TRBJ1-1, the V gene TRBV30, with 9 positions matching TRBD1. Germline CDR1 and CDR2: GTSNPN and SVGIG (reference sequence). V shed 8 bases, J shed 4 bases, and the junction held 8 bases outside the gene matches. The CDR3 is 13 amino acids. The CDR3 here is CAGGTGGTTEAFF. CDR3 in DNA: TGTGCCGGAGGTACAGGGGGCACCACTGAAGCTTTCTTT.

There are a few counts of this clonotype. The chain recombines TRBV20-1 with TRBJ2-7, with D possibly called TRBD1 or TRBD2 (5 bases each). The germline CDR1 and CDR2 sequences are DFQATT and SNEGSKA (reference sequence). V was pared by 3 bases and J by 4 bases, with 10 bases between. The CDR3 length is 12 residues. CDR3 nucleotides: TGCAGTGCTAGTGTCAGGGAGTACGAGCAGTACGTC. Its protein product is CSASVREYEQYV.

This clonotype was seen at least ten times. The J gene is TRBJ1-5, the V gene TRBV19, with D uncertain. The CDR3 length is 14 residues. Germline V gene sequence: CDR1 LNHDA, CDR2 SQIVND (reference sequence). V shed 3 bases and J shed 5 bases, with 11 bases lying between them. The DNA of the CDR3 is TGTGCCAGTAGTATCTCCAGGAGGGATCAGCCCCAGCATTTT. This codes for CASSISRRDQPQHF.

This clonotype was seen only a few times. The chain recombines TRBV29-1 with TRBJ1-2, with 7 nucleotides matching TRBD1. J gave up 2 bases and V 2 bases, and 8 bases lay outside the gene matches. The CDR3 has 15 amino acids. The germline CDR1 and CDR2 sequences are SQVTM and ANQGSEA. This CDR3 is CSVETVDRLNYGYTF. CDR3 nucleotides: TGCAGCGTTGAAACCGTGGACAGGCTCAACTATGGCTACACCTTC.

This clonotype was counted a few times. The chain carries TRBV15 and TRBJ2-3; D perhaps matches TRBD2 (7 bases). In germline, CDR1 is LNHNV, CDR2 YYDKDF (reference sequence). V shed 0 bases and J shed 2 bases, with 9 bases lying between them. This CDR3 region has 15 residues. CDR3 in DNA: TGTGCCACCAGCAGAGATGGGGGGGCCACAGATACGCAGTATTTT. This sequence encodes CATSRDGGATDTQYF.

The chain employs TRBV3-1 and TRBJ2-7, with 7 bases aligning to TRBD1. The germline gives CDR1 LGHDT, CDR2 YNNKEL (reference sequence). The CDR3 has 16 amino acids. V gave up 0 bases and J gave up 3 bases; unmatched junction bases: 8. CDR3 in amino acids: CASSQDERTGFYEQYF. CDR3 in DNA: TGTGCCAGCAGCCAAGATGAGCGGACAGGCTTCTACGAGCAGTACTTC.

This clonotype was seen a few times. The chain combines TRBV6-6 with TRBJ1-5; 11 bases line up with TRBD1. The junction had 5 bases not matched to a gene; V was cut back by 6 bases and J by 7 bases. The CDR3 extends over 14 amino acids. Germline V CDR1 and CDR2: MNHNY, SVGAGI (reference sequence). The CDR3 here is CASSGTGGKQPQHF. CDR3 sequence (DNA): TGTGCCAGCAGCGGGACAGGGGGTAAGCAGCCCCAGCATTTT.

This clonotype was seen a handful of times. The CDR3 DNA is TGTGCCAGCAGTTCATCGCCCCAGACAGCGCAGTATTTT. Protein product: CASSSSPQTAQYF. The chain has TRBV6-5 and TRBJ2-3; TRBD1 might be the D (5 bases). V lost 4 bases and J lost 10, with 15 bases in between. This CDR3 has 13 residues. CDR1 and CDR2 (germline): MNHEY, SVGAGI.

This clonotype has a handful of counts. J is TRBJ2-7 and V is TRBV20-1, with D hard to call. There are 13 residues in the CDR3. V gave up 6 bases and J gave up 4 bases, with 16 bases separating them. The germline CDR1 and CDR2 sequences are DFQATT and SNEGSKA (reference sequence). The CDR3: CSAGDRRLYEQYV. The CDR3 region has the DNA TGCAGTGCCGGAGACCGGAGACTTTACGAGCAGTACGTC.

This clonotype turned up a few times. This sequence joins TRBV4-3 and TRBJ1-1; D call uncertain. Germline V lookup: CDR1 LGHNA, CDR2 YSLEER. The CDR3 loop spans 13 amino acids. Trimming shortened V by 5 bases and J by 1 base, and 8 bases separated the two germline ends. The CDR3 loop is CASSSYQNTEAFF. CDR3 DNA sequence: TGCGCCAGCAGCTCTTACCAGAACACTGAAGCTTTCTTT.

This clonotype occurred a few times. This sequence joins TRBV20-1 and TRBJ2-7, with 9 bases that match TRBD2. CDR1 and CDR2 from the germline V gene are DFQATT and SNEGSKA (reference sequence). Unmatched junction bases numbered 13, after V lost 6 bases and J lost 7 bases. The CDR3 is made up of 14 amino acids. CDR3 residues: CSATGTSSLLEQYF. In DNA form, the CDR3 reads TGCAGTGCGACCGGGACTAGCTCCCTTTTGGAGCAGTACTTC.

This clonotype was seen a few times. The rearrangement joins TRBV5-4 to TRBJ2-7; the D is unclear. In germline, CDR1 is SGHNT, CDR2 YYREEE (reference sequence). The CDR3 is made up of 15 amino acids. V was cut by 2 bases and J by 3 bases, with 15 bases left in between. CDR3 loop: CASSFGVNNYYEQYF. As DNA, the CDR3 is TGTGCCAGCAGCTTCGGCGTGAACAATTACTACGAGCAGTACTTC.

This clonotype has more than one count but fewer than ten. The V and J genes are TRBV11-2 and TRBJ2-1; a weak D match, TRBD2 (7 bases). Germline V CDR1 and CDR2: SGHAT, FQNNGV. The CDR3 has 14 amino acids. Deletions cut 3 bases from V and 6 bases from J, with 12 bases between. CDR3 in amino acids: CASSFAGAANEQFF. The DNA of the CDR3 is TGTGCCAGCAGCTTTGCGGGGGCTGCCAATGAGCAGTTCTTC.

This clonotype was recorded a few times. The V gene is TRBV19, the J gene TRBJ1-1; TRBD1 matches at 8 bases. After removal of 5 bases from V and 1 base from J, the junction contained 3 bases not matched to a gene. The CDR3 length is 14 residues. Germline CDR1 LNHDA, CDR2 SQIVND (reference sequence). The CDR3 bases are TGTGCCAGTAGTCGACAGGGGCGGAACACTGAAGCTTTCTTT. Encoded protein: CASSRQGRNTEAFF.

This chain links TRBV7-3 with TRBJ2-3, with D hard to call. Germline V lookup: CDR1 SGHTA, CDR2 FQGTGA. The CDR3 consists of 18 residues. The ends were cut back, 2 bases at V and 3 bases at J, with 21 bases in the middle. The chain's CDR3 is CASSLLPPFETRTDTQYF. The CDR3 DNA sequence: TGTGCCAGCAGCTTACTGCCCCCGTTTGAAACAAGGACAGATACGCAGTATTTT.

This clonotype came up a few times. The chain combines TRBV20-1 with TRBJ2-7, with 11 positions matching TRBD2. Germline CDR1 is DFQATT and CDR2 is SNEGSKA (reference sequence). V trimming: 2 bases; J trimming: 0 bases; junction bases outside the gene matches: 6. The CDR3 is made up of 16 amino acids. CDR3 region: CSARPSGGQSSYEQYF. The DNA of the CDR3 is TGCAGTGCTAGACCTAGCGGGGGGCAGAGCTCCTACGAGCAGTACTTC.

The rearrangement joins TRBV2 to TRBJ2-1, with a possible D match to TRBD1 (6 bases). Trimming removed 4 bases from V and 0 bases from J, with 16 bases in between. The CDR3 totals 17 residues. Germline V gives CDR1 SNHLY, CDR2 FYNNEI. The CDR3 coding sequence is TGTGCCAGCAGTGTTGGACAGAAGTTTAGCTCCTACAATGAGCAGTTCTTC. This codes for CASSVGQKFSSYNEQFF.

The genes are TRBV5-1 and TRBJ2-2, with 8 bases aligning to TRBD1. There are 15 residues in the CDR3. V lost 4 bases, J lost 5 bases, and 7 bases stayed unmatched. The V gene's germline CDR1 is SGHRS and CDR2 YFSETQ. The CDR3 protein is CASSTVTGVTGELFF. Written as DNA, the CDR3 is TGCGCCAGCAGCACCGTGACAGGGGTTACCGGGGAGCTGTTTTTT.